These 18 T cell receptor beta chains originate from one sample sequenced in a study of blood T cell repertoires in COVID-19. Sequenced by immunoSEQ multiplex PCR; TCRdb stores in-frame clones only, minus some. There are 130,000 or so clones in the sample; more than 85% occur only once, and 15% to 20% lies in the top ten. Material for sequencing was peripheral blood. These receptors originate from a man aged 45 to 65 with active or convalescent COVID-19.

The chain combines TRBV11-2 with TRBJ1-1; D is undetermined. Germline CDR1 SGHAT, CDR2 FQNNGV. The CDR3 consists of 11 residues. Trimming left V 1 base short and J 11 bases short, with 8 bases between. The CDR3 DNA reads as TGTGCCAGCAGCTTAGGAGTTTCGGCTTTCTTT. Translated, it gives CASSLGVSAFF.

The CDR3 bases are TGCGCCAGCAGTCAATTGTCCGGGACTAGCGGGAGAAGGACAGATACGCAGTATTTT. Translated, it gives CASSQLSGTSGRRTDTQYF. The chain couples TRBV5-1 to TRBJ2-3; 14 bases agree with TRBD2. The trim removed 5 bases at V and 3 bases at J, leaving 14 bases unmatched. Germline-derived CDR1 and CDR2 are SGHRS and YFSETQ. The CDR3 contains 19 residues.

The chain joins TRBV5-1 to TRBJ1-1; 11 bases match TRBD1. Germline values: CDR1 SGHRS, CDR2 YFSETQ. V shed 6 bases and J 8 bases; nucleotides not matched to a gene: 15. There are 16 residues in the CDR3. CDR3 nucleotide sequence: TGCGCCAGCACGAGCTCGGGACAGGGGGGCCTATTCGAAGCTTTCTTT. Protein product: CASTSSGQGGLFEAFF.

The chain uses TRBV4-2 and TRBJ2-7, with TRBD1 matching 9 bases. Trimming took 5 bases from V and 2 from J; bases not matched to a gene: 7. CDR1 is LGHNA and CDR2 is YNFKEQ in the germline V gene. CDR3 length: 15 amino acids. In DNA form, the CDR3 reads TGTGCCAGCAGCGAGGGGACAGGGTCCCCCTACGAGCAGTACTTC. Protein sequence: CASSEGTGSPYEQYF.

The chain recombines TRBV10-2 with TRBJ1-5, with 8 bases that match TRBD1. Germline-derived CDR1 and CDR2 are WSHSY and SAAADI. This CDR3 has 16 residues. The V segment lost 8 bases and the J segment 8 bases; nucleotides outside the gene matches: 17. In DNA form, the CDR3 reads TGCGCCAGCGGGAGGGGGCAGGGGGCCGCTATGAAGCCCCAGCATTTT. It codes for CASGRGQGAAMKPQHF.

The genes are TRBV5-1 and TRBJ1-3; D call uncertain. Germline V gene data show CDR1 as SGHRS and CDR2 as YFSETQ. This CDR3 has 17 amino acids. The V gene lost 0 bases and the J gene lost 0 bases, with 13 bases spanning the gap. CDR3 in amino acids: CASSLGAGANSGNTIYF. CDR3 coding DNA: TGCGCCAGCAGCTTGGGAGCAGGCGCCAACTCTGGAAACACCATATATTTT.

The chain's CDR3 is CASTRTKREGPSSEQYF. The CDR3 DNA sequence: TGCGCCAGCACCCGGACTAAGCGGGAGGGCCCCTCGAGTGAGCAGTACTTC. The genes are TRBV5-1 and TRBJ2-7; 10 bases map to TRBD2. The CDR3 has 17 residues. Germline V lookup: CDR1 SGHRS, CDR2 YFSETQ. Trimming removed 6 bases from V and 7 bases from J; junction bases left unmatched: 19.

CDR3: CASSLGQAYNEQFF. In DNA, the CDR3 is TGCGCCAGCAGCTTGGGACAGGCATACAATGAGCAGTTCTTC. This chain links TRBV5-1 with TRBJ2-1; D possibly corresponds to TRBD1 (6 bases). Per the germline V gene, CDR1 is SGHRS and CDR2 is YFSETQ. The CDR3 sequence is 14 residues long. Trimming took 0 bases from V and 4 from J, leaving 8 bases between them.

The chain combines TRBV28 with TRBJ2-7; TRBD1 aligns across 7 bases. The germline gives CDR1 MDHEN, CDR2 SYDVKM. Unmatched junction bases numbered 8, after V lost 7 bases and J lost 5 bases. The CDR3 has 13 amino acids. CDR3 DNA sequence: TGTGCCAGCATTTCCCAGGGGGTGAACGAGCAGTACTTC. This translates into CASISQGVNEQYF.

This chain uses TRBV4-3 with TRBJ1-2; tentatively, D is TRBD1 (5 bases). This CDR3 has 18 residues. The germline V gene encodes CDR1 LGHNA and CDR2 YSLEER. The V end lost 0 bases, the J end lost 3 bases, and 20 bases lay between the germline ends. The CDR3 spells CASSQDSEGREEDYGYTF. The CDR3, as DNA: TGCGCCAGCAGCCAAGATAGCGAGGGGCGGGAGGAGGACTATGGCTACACCTTC.

On this clone: Other DNA sequences within the sample encode an identical CDR3. The V and J genes are TRBV7-8 and TRBJ2-3, with TRBD1 as a possible D gene (6 bases). V shed 1 base and J shed 2 bases, with 13 bases lying between them. The CDR3 consists of 16 residues. Germline V CDR1 and CDR2: SGHVS, FQNEAQ. CDR3 protein: CASSLVQGGDTDTQYF. CDR3 coding DNA: TGTGCCAGCAGCTTAGTACAGGGTGGAGACACAGATACGCAGTATTTT.

This chain connects TRBV24-1 to TRBJ2-2; 11 positions match TRBD2. Germline V gives CDR1 KGHDR, CDR2 SFDVKD. This CDR3 contains 16 residues. The V gene end was trimmed by 4 bases and the J gene end by 3 bases; junction bases not matched to a gene: 3. In DNA form, the CDR3 reads TGTGCCACCAGTGAAACTAGCGGGGGCCACACCGGGGAGCTGTTTTTT. It specifies CATSETSGGHTGELFF.

This clone was recorded a few times. The chain couples TRBV6-2 or TRBV6-3 to TRBJ2-2; D is possibly TRBD2 (5 bases). Trimming left V 0 bases short and J 5 bases short, with 7 bases between. The CDR3 sequence is 14 residues long. Germline V CDR1 and CDR2: MNHEY, SVGEGT. The CDR3 here is CASSYSRGTGELFF. The DNA of the CDR3 is TGTGCCAGCAGTTACTCCCGGGGAACCGGGGAGCTGTTTTTT.

The chain combines TRBV5-1 with TRBJ2-2, with 7 positions matching TRBD1. Looked up from germline, CDR1 is SGHRS and CDR2 is YFSETQ. Trimming took 3 bases from V and 7 from J; bases not matched to a gene: 18. The CDR3 consists of 18 residues. The chain's CDR3 is CASSWGVEPGQLDGELFF. The DNA for the CDR3 is TGCGCCAGCAGCTGGGGAGTGGAACCGGGACAGCTAGACGGGGAGCTGTTTTTT.

This chain connects TRBV30 to TRBJ2-5; 13 positions agree with TRBD2. The length of the CDR3 is 14 residues. Trimming took 5 bases from V and 3 from J; bases not matched to a gene: 3. CDR1 and CDR2 from the germline V gene are GTSNPN and SVGIG (reference sequence). CDR3 amino acids: CAWRTSGSKETQYF. The CDR3 nucleotides read TGTGCCTGGCGGACTAGCGGGAGTAAAGAGACCCAGTACTTC.

V and J are TRBV29-1 and TRBJ2-7; TRBD1 aligns across 9 bases. Germline CDR1 and CDR2: SQVTM and ANQGSEA. The length of the CDR3 is 13 residues. The ends lost 6 bases at V and 9 bases at J; junction bases unmatched: 12. This chain's CDR3 is CSVIQGASSWQYF. CDR3 bases: TGCAGCGTCATACAGGGGGCGAGTTCATGGCAGTACTTC.

The chain has TRBV4-2 and TRBJ2-7; the match to TRBD2 covers 13 bases. Germline values: CDR1 LGHNA, CDR2 YNFKEQ. The CDR3 is made up of 16 amino acids. J lost 6 bases, V lost 2 bases, and 7 bases had no gene match. The CDR3 coding sequence is TGTGCCAGCAGCCAAAGACTAGCGGGAGGTTCTGCCGAGCAGTACTTC. Amino acids: CASSQRLAGGSAEQYF.

In this sample, this clone turned up once. The rearrangement uses TRBV15 and TRBJ1-1; D is undetermined. Germline values: CDR1 LNHNV, CDR2 YYDKDF (reference sequence). Deletions cut 0 bases from V and 0 bases from J, with 5 bases between. CDR3 length equals 14 residues. The CDR3 DNA follows: TGTGCCACCAGCAGAGACCGAGTGAACACTGAAGCTTTCTTT. This gives the protein CATSRDRVNTEAFF.